These 20 T cell receptor beta chains were sequenced from one sample in a study of regulatory and conventional T cells in RAG deficiency. Method: immunoSEQ multiplex PCR; TCRdb's copy keeps in-frame clones and lacks some. The sample has some 21,000 clones, 95% to 97% seen once. Genomic DNA came from blood conventional CD4+ T cells gated CD25-low CD127-high. These data also featured in a second study, about regulatory T cells. That report adds: The PCR used 52 TRBV and 13 TRBJ primers.

Material: CD25- CD4+ T cells sorted from blood. The receptors originated from a human donor in good health.

CDR3: CASSTLAGGRDTGELFF. The CDR3 DNA reads TGTGCCAGTAGTACCCTAGCGGGGGGCCGGGACACCGGGGAGCTGTTTTTT. The gene calls are TRBV19 and TRBJ2-2; 11 bases map to TRBD2. CDR1 and CDR2 (germline): LNHDA, SQIVND (reference sequence). This CDR3 comprises 17 residues. The J segment lost 3 bases and the V segment lost 4 bases, leaving 7 bases of the junction unmatched.

As regards this clone: Relative to the germline gene, one junction end is altered; a read error may explain this. This chain uses TRBV2 with TRBJ1-4; possible D gene TRBD1, 6 bases. CDR1 is SNHLY, CDR2 FYNNEI, per germline. The CDR3 extends over 10 amino acids. This chain's CDR3 is CASNGEGQIF. In DNA, the CDR3 is TGTGCCAGCAATGGTGAAGGACAGATTTTT.

This sequence joins TRBV5-1 and TRBJ2-7; D is perhaps TRBD2 (5 bases). Germline V gives CDR1 SGHRS, CDR2 YFSETQ. The CDR3 runs 14 residues. Trimming left V 4 bases short and J 7 bases short, with 18 bases between. CDR3 in DNA: TGCGCCAGCAGCCCTGGACGGCAAACGGGAGAGCAGTACTTC. As protein: CASSPGRQTGEQYF.

CDR3 sequence reads: CASSLSGRGTEAFF. In DNA form, the CDR3 reads TGTGCCAGCAGTTTATCCGGAAGGGGCACTGAAGCTTTCTTT. The chain carries TRBV27 and TRBJ1-1; possible D gene TRBD1, 5 bases. This CDR3 comprises 14 residues. V was pared by 0 bases and J by 4 bases, with 9 bases between. Germline values: CDR1 MNHEY, CDR2 SMNVEV (reference sequence).

The chain employs TRBV2 and TRBJ2-5, with 8 bases aligning to TRBD2. Judging by the DNA end, TRBJ2-7 fits better; the J call may be wrong. Per germline, CDR1 SNHLY and CDR2 FYNNEI. The CDR3 is 18 residues long. CDR3 bases: TGTGCCAGCAGTGTTCAGCGGGGGAATAAAAGGGGCTCCTACGAGCAGTACTTC. Amino acids: CASSVQRGNKRGSYEQYF.

CDR3 nucleotides: TGTGCCAGTAGTATAGCCCTAGCGGGGGGCACGCAGACCCAGTACTTC. Translating it yields CASSIALAGGTQTQYF. The chain employs TRBV19 and TRBJ2-5; 11 bases fit TRBD2. The V gene's germline CDR1 is LNHDA and CDR2 SQIVND (reference sequence). Unmatched junction bases numbered 7, after V lost 1 base and J lost 6 bases. This CDR3 has 16 residues.

The chain combines TRBV5-1 with TRBJ1-1, with 10 nucleotides matching TRBD1. The CDR3 contains 14 residues. V lost 6 bases and J lost 4; bases outside the gene matches: 6. Germline loops: CDR1 SGHRS, CDR2 YFSETQ. In nucleotides, the CDR3 is TGCGCCAGCACCCTACGGACAGGGGGCACTGAAGCTTTCTTT. This gives the protein CASTLRTGGTEAFF.

The chain employs TRBV9 and TRBJ2-7; TRBD2 aligns across 8 bases. V trimming: 3 bases; J trimming: 1 base; junction bases outside the gene matches: 6. The CDR3 sequence is 15 residues long. The germline V gene encodes CDR1 SGDLS and CDR2 YYNGEE. CDR3 sequence reads: CASSASGGGSYEQYF. The CDR3 DNA is TGTGCCAGCAGCGCCTCCGGGGGGGGGTCCTACGAGCAGTACTTC.

This chain uses TRBV6-1 with TRBJ1-1; D ambiguous. The CDR3 has 13 residues. The ends were cut back, 2 bases at V and 7 bases at J, with 11 bases in the middle. Germline V gene sequence: CDR1 MNHNS, CDR2 SASEGT. CDR3 residues: CASSEFAGNEAFF. The CDR3 DNA follows: TGTGCCAGCAGTGAATTTGCGGGAAATGAAGCTTTCTTT.

The CDR3 region has the DNA TGTGCCAGCAGCCAATCCGACAGGGGCTATGGCTACACCTTC. Translating it yields CASSQSDRGYGYTF. The chain couples TRBV7-9 to TRBJ1-2; 8 bases align to TRBD1. CDR1 and CDR2 (germline): SEHNR, FQNEAQ (reference sequence). The CDR3 loop spans 14 amino acids. The V segment lost 5 bases and the J segment 4 bases; nucleotides outside the gene matches: 6.

A single count supports this clone. The V gene is TRBV5-1, the J gene TRBJ2-7, with TRBD2 matching over 11 bases. Germline V CDR1 and CDR2: SGHRS, YFSETQ. The CDR3 extends over 14 amino acids. V dropped 5 bases and J dropped 12; count of bases not matched to a gene: 13. The CDR3 here is CASSTGTSGLVVYF. The CDR3, as DNA: TGCGCCAGCAGTACCGGGACTAGCGGCCTCGTCGTGTACTTC.

In this sample, this clone turned up once. The germline gene is not matched at one end of the junction; a read error may be the cause. This specimen includes other DNA sequences encoding the same CDR3. J is TRBJ1-6 and V is TRBV6-1, with D perhaps TRBD1 (6 bases). The CDR3 is 14 residues long. Germline CDR1 reads MNHNS; CDR2 reads SASEGT. The CDR3 bases are TGTGCCATCCGGACAGCTAGCTATAATTCCCCCCTCCACTTT. Its protein product is CAIRTASYNSPLHF.

This CDR3 is CSVEGTSGDLYEQFF. CDR3 DNA sequence: TGCAGCGTTGAAGGAACTAGCGGGGATCTCTATGAGCAGTTCTTC. The J gene is TRBJ2-1, the V gene TRBV29-1, with 10 bases matching TRBD2. With V trimmed by 1 base and J by 8 bases, 8 bases remained unmatched. Germline V CDR1 and CDR2: SQVTM, ANQGSEA. The CDR3 spans 15 residues.

The chain links TRBV27 to TRBJ1-6, with D uncertain. CDR1 and CDR2 (germline): MNHEY, SMNVEV (reference sequence). The V end lost 6 bases, the J end lost 7 bases, and 16 bases lay between the germline ends. The CDR3 is 15 amino acids. The CDR3 is CASRYSGEPNSPLHF. In nucleotides, the CDR3 is TGTGCCAGCAGGTACTCCGGGGAGCCCAATTCACCCCTCCACTTT.

The genes are TRBV19 and TRBJ1-5, with D maybe TRBD1 (6 bases). Germline CDR1 and CDR2: LNHDA and SQIVND (reference sequence). Trimming cost V 1 base and J 6 bases, with 16 bases left between them. The CDR3 sequence is 16 residues long. The CDR3 protein is CASSIVDRLRSQPQHF. CDR3 coding DNA: TGTGCCAGTAGTATAGTTGACAGGCTTCGGAGTCAGCCCCAGCATTTT.

The CDR3 DNA reads TGCGCCAGCAGCCAAGATCGGGGGCGGGGGGTTCCGGATACGCAGTATTTT. Protein: CASSQDRGRGVPDTQYF. V usage is TRBV4-1 and J usage is TRBJ2-3, with 8 bases matching TRBD2. The CDR3 has 17 residues. V gave up 0 bases and J gave up 6 bases; unmatched junction bases: 11. Germline CDR1 is MGHRA and CDR2 is YSYEKL.

The genes are TRBV10-3 and TRBJ1-5; tentatively, D is TRBD1 (6 bases). The V end was cut by 2 bases, the J end by 0 bases, with 8 bases between. The CDR3 sequence is 15 residues long. Germline V gene lookup returns CDR1 ENHRY and CDR2 SYGVKD. CDR3 protein: CAISEAGDSNQPQHF. The CDR3 nucleotides are TGTGCCATCAGTGAGGCAGGGGATAGCAATCAGCCCCAGCATTTT.

V usage is TRBV18 and J usage is TRBJ2-1, with 13 bases lining up with TRBD2. CDR3 length equals 19 residues. The germline CDR1 and CDR2 sequences are KGHSH and LQKENI. Trimming at V came to 3 bases and at J to 10 bases, leaving 18 bases not matched to a gene. CDR3 in DNA: TGTGCCAGCTCACCGGGGACTAGCGGGGCCAGGGGTAAGGTAAAGGAGCAGTTCTTC. Translation gives CASSPGTSGARGKVKEQFF.

With respect to this clone: Other DNA sequences from this sample encode an identical CDR3 as well. The chain carries TRBV6-6 and TRBJ1-6, with no clear D. Germline V gene lookup returns CDR1 MNHNY and CDR2 SVGAGI (reference sequence). Trimming cost V 4 bases and J 4 bases, with 8 bases left between them. This CDR3 has 14 residues. CDR3 sequence: CASSFAGYNSPLHF. The CDR3 DNA is TGTGCCAGCAGTTTCGCAGGTTATAATTCACCCCTCCACTTT.

The chain links TRBV7-3 to TRBJ2-5, with a possible D match to TRBD1 (5 bases). Looked up from germline, CDR1 is SGHTA and CDR2 is FQGTGA. V dropped 4 bases and J dropped 3 bases, with 9 bases sitting between them. The CDR3 contains 13 residues. The CDR3 nucleotides are TGTGCCAGCAGCTCCAGGGTTGAAGAGACCCAGTACTTC. It yields the protein CASSSRVEETQYF. Together with reference TRBV7-3 and TRBJ2-5, the CDR3 gives the full variable domain: GAGVSQTPSNKVTEKGKYVELRCDPISGHTALYWYRQSLGQGPEFLIYFQGTGAADDSGLPNDRFFAVRPEGSVSTLKIQRTERGDSAVYLCASSSRVEETQYFGPGTRLLVL.